This T cell receptor beta chain was recovered during a study of blood T cell repertoires in COVID-19. Study-level information: Sites in the United States, Italy and Spain provided acute and convalescent COVID-19 samples. Sample material is recorded as cDNA or gDNA derived from T cells, B-cell-depleted T cells, or PBMCs.

This CDR3 is 15 amino acids long. V lost 2 bases, J lost 3 bases, and 7 bases stayed unmatched. CDR1 and CDR2 from the germline V gene are SGHTA and FQGNSA. Produced via immunoSEQ multiplex PCR; TCRdb's table is partial and in-frame only. The sample lists 150,000 to 200,000 clones; 81% were seen once. The sequenced sample consisted of peripheral blood. The receptor was isolated from a man aged 55 to 70 with active or convalescent COVID-19. This chain connects TRBV7-2 to TRBJ2-7; TRBD2 matches 7 bases. The CDR3 region is CASSLTGREYYEQYF. DNA for the CDR3: TGTGCCAGCAGCTTAACTGGGCGGGAGTACTACGAGCAGTACTTC.